Presented here are 32 T cell receptor beta chains from one specimen sequenced in a study of blood T cell repertoires in COVID-19. Some clones are missing from TCRdb's copy, which holds only in-frame ones; the method was immunoSEQ multiplex PCR. This sample has nearly 300,000 clones; nearly 90% occur once, and the top ten carry roughly 2.9%. The sample taken for sequencing was PBMCs or T cells enriched from blood (not recorded which). The receptors originated from a woman aged 50 to 60 who had been exposed to COVID-19.

The chain links TRBV11-3 to TRBJ1-1; no firm D call. CDR3 length: 14 amino acids. In germline, CDR1 is SGHNT, CDR2 YENEEA. With 1 base removed from V and 5 bases from J, the gap between germline ends came to 11 bases. CDR3 amino acids: CASSLVGERTEAFF. CDR3 nucleotides: TGTGCCAGCAGCTTAGTTGGGGAGAGGACTGAAGCTTTCTTT. Combining the CDR3 with reference TRBV11-3 and TRBJ1-1 gives the whole variable domain EAGVVQSPRYKIIEKKQPVAFWCNPISGHNTLYWYLQNLGQGPELLIRYENEEAVDDSQLPKDRFSAERLKGVDSTLKIQPAELGDSAVYLCASSLVGERTEAFFGQGTRLTVV.

The chain carries TRBV13 and TRBJ1-3, with D tentatively TRBD1 (6 bases). There are 17 residues in the CDR3. The V end lost 4 bases, the J end lost 0 bases, and 16 bases lay between the germline ends. Germline CDR1 PRHDT, CDR2 FYEKMQ (reference sequence). The DNA for the CDR3 is TGTGCCAGCAGCTCCGCGACAGGAGAAAGCTCTGGAAACACCATATATTTT. Translated: CASSSATGESSGNTIYF.

A single count supports this clone. V and J are TRBV6-6 and TRBJ1-1, with a weak D call TRBD1 (6 bases). CDR3 length equals 14 residues. Germline lookup yields CDR1 MNHNY and CDR2 SVGAGI (reference sequence). V was trimmed by 5 bases and J by 1 base, leaving 11 bases between them. CDR3 amino acids: CASSPETGNTEAFF. In DNA form, the CDR3 reads TGTGCCAGCAGTCCCGAGACAGGGAACACTGAAGCTTTCTTT.

The CDR3 bases are TGTGCCAGCAAGGTGGCAGGGAACACTGAAGCTTTCTTT. The encoded protein is CASKVAGNTEAFF. The chain employs TRBV2 and TRBJ1-1, with D unclear. Germline V gene sequence: CDR1 SNHLY, CDR2 FYNNEI. The CDR3 is 13 residues long. V was cut by 7 bases and J by 1 base, with 10 bases left in between.

This chain uses TRBV18 with TRBJ1-2; D possibly corresponds to TRBD1 (5 bases). Germline lookup yields CDR1 KGHSH and CDR2 LQKENI. The CDR3 loop spans 13 amino acids. V gave up 4 bases and J gave up 5 bases, with 11 bases separating them. In nucleotides, the CDR3 is TGTGCCAGCTCACGGAGGGAGGGGTATGGCTACACCTTC. This codes for CASSRREGYGYTF.

This rearrangement joins TRBV25-1 to TRBJ2-3, with 7 bases lining up with TRBD2. The ends lost 5 bases at V and 4 bases at J; junction bases unmatched: 6. Germline assignment: CDR1 MGHDK and CDR2 SYGVNS. This CDR3 is built from 14 residues. In DNA form, the CDR3 reads TGTGCCAGCAGTCCCTGGGAGGGGCCAGATACGCAGTATTTT. It translates to CASSPWEGPDTQYF.

The CDR3 bases are TGTGCCAGCTCGACCGGGACAGGCGCCTACGAGCAGTACTTC. The encoded protein is CASSTGTGAYEQYF. The chain carries TRBV18 and TRBJ2-7; 8 nucleotides agree with TRBD1. The CDR3 sequence is 14 residues long. Trimming removed 6 bases from V and 2 bases from J; junction bases left unmatched: 6. CDR1 is KGHSH, CDR2 LQKENI, per germline.

In this sample, this clone turned up once. V and J are TRBV15 and TRBJ2-2; TRBD2 matches 10 bases. The V gene's germline CDR1 is LNHNV and CDR2 YYDKDF (reference sequence). V shed 5 bases, J shed 5 bases, and the junction held 8 bases outside the gene matches. This CDR3 contains 16 residues. CDR3 protein: CATSFGTSGNTGELFF. CDR3 nucleotides: TGTGCCACCAGCTTCGGAACTAGCGGGAATACCGGGGAGCTGTTTTTT.

CDR3 in amino acids: CASSQGGRGITGELFF. CDR3 DNA: TGTGCCAGCAGCCAAGGTGGGCGGGGGATCACCGGGGAGCTGTTTTTT. The V call is TRBV4-2, the J call TRBJ2-2, with TRBD2 matching 7 bases. J gave up 4 bases and V 1 base, and 6 bases lay outside the gene matches. CDR1 and CDR2 (germline): LGHNA, YNFKEQ. The CDR3 sequence is 16 residues long.

The table lists this clone with a few counts. The J gene is TRBJ1-3, the V gene TRBV18; 8 bases line up with TRBD1. Germline V gives CDR1 KGHSH, CDR2 LQKENI. V lost 5 bases, J lost 3 bases, and 3 bases stayed unmatched. The CDR3 covers 14 residues. The CDR3 protein is CASSGQGFGNTIYF. CDR3 bases: TGTGCCAGCTCAGGACAGGGTTTTGGAAACACCATATATTTT.

The chain is built from TRBV7-9 and TRBJ1-2; perhaps TRBD1 as D (6 bases). Germline V gene sequence: CDR1 SEHNR, CDR2 FQNEAQ (reference sequence). There are 15 residues in the CDR3. V dropped 4 bases and J dropped 8 bases, with 20 bases sitting between them. The CDR3 protein is CASSSRTASAGGYTF. The DNA of the CDR3 is TGTGCCAGCAGCTCACGGACAGCGTCGGCCGGGGGCTACACCTTC.

The V and J genes are TRBV5-5 and TRBJ1-2; 7 nucleotides match TRBD1. The CDR3 consists of 16 residues. V trimming: 4 bases; J trimming: 5 bases; junction bases outside the gene matches: 14. Germline values: CDR1 SGHKS, CDR2 YYEKEE (reference sequence). CDR3 in amino acids: CASSPRDSGVGYGYTF. In nucleotides, the CDR3 is TGTGCCAGCAGCCCACGGGACAGTGGGGTTGGGTATGGCTACACCTTC.

The chain joins TRBV19 to TRBJ2-2, with a tentative D call TRBD2 (5 bases). Germline lookup yields CDR1 LNHDA and CDR2 SQIVND (reference sequence). The ends were cut back, 10 bases at V and 5 bases at J, with 23 bases in the middle. The CDR3 has 16 amino acids. CDR3 nucleotide sequence: TGTGCCAATAAAGGGTGTTTTCTAAGCGGAACCGGGGAGCTGTTTTTT. Protein product: CANKGCFLSGTGELFF.

Comments on this clone: The same CDR3 arises from other DNA sequences in this sample as well. This rearrangement joins TRBV19 to TRBJ2-7; the match to TRBD1 covers 9 bases. With V trimmed by 3 bases and J by 4 bases, 4 bases remained unmatched. Germline V gene lookup returns CDR1 LNHDA and CDR2 SQIVND (reference sequence). The CDR3 totals 14 residues. In DNA form, the CDR3 reads TGTGCCAGTAGTATCCGGGACAGGGTTTACGAGCAGTACTTC. This codes for CASSIRDRVYEQYF. The variable domain in full, completed from reference TRBV19 and TRBJ2-7, reads DGGITQSPKYLFRKEGQNVTLSCEQNLNHDAMYWYRQDPGQGLRLIYYSQIVNDFQKGDIAEGYSVSREKKESFPLTVTSAQKNPTAFYLCASSIRDRVYEQYFGPGTRLTVT.

This clone was counted a single time. The rearrangement uses TRBV28 and TRBJ2-7; D not resolved. Trimming removed 2 bases from V and 0 bases from J, with 8 bases in between. Per germline, CDR1 MDHEN and CDR2 SYDVKM. This CDR3 spans 14 amino acids. CDR3 sequence (DNA): TGTGCCAGCAGTTTACCAGGTAGCTCCTACGAGCAGTACTTC. It translates to CASSLPGSSYEQYF.

CDR3 loop: CASSEDRNYGYTF. CDR3 in DNA: TGTGCCAGCAGCGAGGACAGAAACTATGGCTACACCTTC. The chain couples TRBV2 to TRBJ1-2; possible D gene TRBD1, 6 bases. Per germline, CDR1 SNHLY and CDR2 FYNNEI. Trimming removed 6 bases from V and 2 bases from J, with 10 bases in between. The CDR3 extends over 13 amino acids.

The rearrangement uses TRBV5-1 and TRBJ2-5; TRBD1 matches 8 bases. V shed 4 bases, J shed 5 bases, and the junction held 7 bases outside the gene matches. This CDR3 has 14 amino acids. Germline V gene data show CDR1 as SGHRS and CDR2 as YFSETQ. The CDR3 region has the DNA TGCGCCAGCAGCACAAGGACAGGGAGCGAGACCCAGTACTTC. Translation gives CASSTRTGSETQYF.

The V gene is TRBV30, the J gene TRBJ2-1; D is perhaps TRBD2 (6 bases). V gave up 4 bases and J gave up 0 bases, with 7 bases separating them. This CDR3 is 13 amino acids long. CDR1 is GTSNPN, CDR2 SVGIG, per germline (reference sequence). In nucleotides, the CDR3 is TGTGCCTGGACGCGGGGCTCCTACAATGAGCAGTTCTTC. It specifies CAWTRGSYNEQFF.

The J gene is TRBJ1-1, the V gene TRBV4-1; D perhaps matches TRBD1 (6 bases). The CDR3 sequence is 14 residues long. Germline CDR1 is MGHRA and CDR2 is YSYEKL. V was pared by 10 bases and J by 0 bases, with 15 bases between. The chain's CDR3 is CATQVDRLNTEAFF. The CDR3 nucleotides read TGCGCCACGCAGGTGGACAGATTGAACACTGAAGCTTTCTTT.

The chain recombines TRBV6-5 with TRBJ1-1; 7 bases agree with TRBD1. Germline trimming cut 2 bases from V and 6 bases from J; bases unmatched to any gene: 9. CDR1 is MNHEY and CDR2 is SVGAGI in the germline V gene. This CDR3 spans 15 amino acids. CDR3 protein: CASSYTGDTTSEAFF. CDR3 bases: TGTGCCAGCAGTTACACAGGGGACACAACATCTGAAGCTTTCTTT.

This chain links TRBV28 with TRBJ2-7, with TRBD1 matching 9 bases. Germline assignment: CDR1 MDHEN and CDR2 SYDVKM. The CDR3 covers 15 residues. V lost 2 bases to trimming and J lost 5 bases; unmatched junction nucleotides: 7. CDR3 DNA sequence: TGTGCCAGCAGTTTAGCCGGGACAGGGAGAAACGAGCAGTACTTC. Translation: CASSLAGTGRNEQYF.

The J gene is TRBJ2-2, the V gene TRBV19; 15 nucleotides agree with TRBD2. The length of the CDR3 is 18 residues. V lost 4 bases to trimming and J lost 5 bases; unmatched junction nucleotides: 8. Germline values: CDR1 LNHDA, CDR2 SQIVND (reference sequence). DNA for the CDR3: TGTGCCAGTAGTACCAGGACTAGCGGGGGGGCCCGGACCGGGGAGCTGTTTTTT. It is translated as CASSTRTSGGARTGELFF.

The V and J genes are TRBV27 and TRBJ1-6; D might be TRBD1 (6 bases). The CDR3 contains 15 residues. Deletions cut 6 bases from V and 4 bases from J, with 13 bases between. The V gene's germline CDR1 is MNHEY and CDR2 SMNVEV (reference sequence). The CDR3, as DNA: TGTGCCAGCAGGGCGAAGGGACATTATAATTCACCCCTCCACTTT. This encodes CASRAKGHYNSPLHF.

DNA for the CDR3: TGTGCCAGCAGTTTCGAGGGAGGCGTATACGAGCAGTACTTC. It specifies CASSFEGGVYEQYF. The rearrangement links TRBV27 to TRBJ2-7, with a possible D match to TRBD2 (6 bases). CDR3 size: 14 residues. Germline CDR1 and CDR2: MNHEY and SMNVEV (reference sequence). V lost 3 bases, J lost 4 bases, and 13 bases lay in between.

V is TRBV19 and J is TRBJ1-1; maybe TRBD1 (5 bases). Germline V gene sequence: CDR1 LNHDA, CDR2 SQIVND (reference sequence). This CDR3 is built from 17 residues. Trimming removed 7 bases from V and 0 bases from J, with 21 bases in between. The CDR3 reads CASTLEGRGWMNTEAFF. CDR3 DNA sequence: TGTGCCAGTACCCTGGAAGGTAGGGGCTGGATGAACACTGAAGCTTTCTTT. Looking up the rest from reference TRBV19 and TRBJ1-1 gives the full variable domain: DGGITQSPKYLFRKEGQNVTLSCEQNLNHDAMYWYRQDPGQGLRLIYYSQIVNDFQKGDIAEGYSVSREKKESFPLTVTSAQKNPTAFYLCASTLEGRGWMNTEAFFGQGTRLTVV.

The chain recombines TRBV14 with TRBJ1-1; no reliable D call. Trimming left V 1 base short and J 6 bases short, with 15 bases between. The CDR3 is made up of 15 amino acids. Germline assignment: CDR1 SGHDN and CDR2 FVKESK. The CDR3 is CASSQALVSQAEAFF. The CDR3 DNA reads TGTGCCAGCAGCCAAGCATTGGTGTCGCAGGCTGAAGCTTTCTTT.

This clone has just one count. The chain has TRBV5-1 and TRBJ1-1; the D is unclear. Germline V gene lookup returns CDR1 SGHRS and CDR2 YFSETQ. V gave up 5 bases and J gave up 0 bases, with 14 bases separating them. CDR3 length: 15 amino acids. CDR3 amino acids: CASRIGPGMNTEAFF. CDR3 nucleotides: TGCGCCAGCAGGATCGGGCCGGGAATGAACACTGAAGCTTTCTTT.

The chain carries TRBV5-1 and TRBJ2-1; D perhaps matches TRBD2 (5 bases). CDR1 SGHRS and CDR2 YFSETQ come from the germline V gene. The CDR3 covers 13 residues. V lost 9 bases to trimming and J lost 0 bases, with 10 bases between them. The CDR3 DNA reads TGCGCCACACGGGGTCTCTCCTACAATGAGCAGTTCTTC. Translating gives CATRGLSYNEQFF.

This chain joins TRBV5-1 and TRBJ2-1; TRBD1 aligns across 9 bases. Losses at the gene ends were 2 bases for V and 5 bases for J; bases not matched to a gene: 2. There are 14 residues in the CDR3. CDR1 and CDR2 (germline): SGHRS, YFSETQ. The CDR3 region has the DNA TGCGCCAGCAGCTTCCGGACAGGGGACAATGAGCAGTTCTTC. This translates into CASSFRTGDNEQFF.

This chain connects TRBV30 to TRBJ1-1; TRBD1 matches 10 bases. The CDR3 contains 16 residues. J was trimmed by 4 bases and V by 2 bases; bases with no gene match: 10. The germline gives CDR1 GTSNPN, CDR2 SVGIG (reference sequence). CDR3 residues: CAWSRQGASGSTEAFF. As DNA, the CDR3 is TGTGCCTGGAGTAGACAGGGGGCGTCAGGTTCCACTGAAGCTTTCTTT.

The chain has TRBV7-9 and TRBJ1-5, with TRBD1 matching over 10 bases. Trimming at V came to 0 bases and at J to 9 bases, leaving 8 bases not matched to a gene. The CDR3 has 16 residues. Germline lookup yields CDR1 SEHNR and CDR2 FQNEAQ (reference sequence). CDR3 nucleotide sequence: TGTGCCAGCAGCTTAGCAGGGACAGGGGACCGGCGGCCCCAGCATTTT. Protein sequence: CASSLAGTGDRRPQHF.

J is TRBJ1-2 and V is TRBV2; D is perhaps TRBD1 (5 bases). Germline loops: CDR1 SNHLY, CDR2 FYNNEI. The CDR3 loop spans 14 amino acids. Trimming removed 5 bases from V and 5 bases from J, with 15 bases in between. CDR3 in amino acids: CASSPDGGGYGYTF. CDR3 nucleotide sequence: TGTGCCAGCAGTCCGGACGGGGGAGGGTATGGCTACACCTTC.